This T cell receptor (beta chain) was sequenced in a study of graft-versus-host responses after intestinal transplantation. Overall study context: Induction using anti-thymocyte globulin, followed by tacrolimus and steroids for 2 to 4 years, was given to all recipients.

TCRdb's copy holds only in-frame clones and misses some; the assay was immunoSEQ multiplex PCR. There are about 19,000 clones in the sample; under 75% occur only once, and roughly 8% lies in the top ten. In regard to this clone: Its antigen is not identified.

Whole-study findings and limits: Investigators detected GvH clones in recipient marrow, with some emerging earlier in ileum or blood.

Lymphocytes (intraepithelial and lamina propria) were released by processing the graft tissue. The TCR originated in a human patient who received an intestinal transplant, so some T cells may come from the graft donor. The specimen was ileum tissue, collected approximately three weeks after intestinal transplant.

CDR3 in DNA: TGCGCCAGCAGCCCGCGGACTAGCGGAGGGGAGACCCAGTACTTC. It specifies CASSPRTSGGETQYF. This chain uses TRBV5-1 with TRBJ2-5; 10 bases are a match to TRBD2. The CDR3 is 15 amino acids. J was trimmed by 5 bases and V by 4 bases; bases with no gene match: 8. Per germline, CDR1 SGHRS and CDR2 YFSETQ. Drawing the rest from reference TRBV5-1 and TRBJ2-5, the complete variable domain is KAGVTQTPRYLIKTRGQQVTLSCSPISGHRSVSWYQQTPGQGLQFLFEYFSETQRNKGNFPGRFSGRQFSNSRSEMNVSTLELGDSALYLCASSPRTSGGETQYFGPGTRLLVL.